This TCR beta chain was sequenced for a study of blood T cells in healthy people across ages. Together with a sample-barcoded 5' primer, a J-beta primer mix was included in a second PCR lasting about 7 to 11 cycles. TCRdb used MiXCR to reprocess the 5' RACE reads, holding one entry per CDR3 protein. The sample yields about 580,000 distinct CDR3 sequences, about 45% seen once. Trimming stripped 6 bases from V and 10 bases from J, with 20 bases between. This CDR3 spans 14 amino acids. Germline CDR1 ENHRY, CDR2 SYGVKD. This chain connects TRBV10-3 to TRBJ2-3; D gene ambiguous. Source material: blood. The receptor was isolated from a man at least 80 years old in good health. The CDR3 nucleotides are TGTGCCATCAGAGCCGGAGTTTCGTCGGATGCGCAGTATTTT. Translating gives CAIRAGVSSDAQYF.